This TCR beta chain was recorded in a study of response to subunit inactivated influenza vaccine. Whole-study findings and limits: Authors suggested few new T cells are recruited by each seasonal influenza vaccination.

V was clipped by 4 bases and J by 0 bases, with 15 bases between them. Germline V gene data show CDR1 as SGHRS and CDR2 as YFSETQ. This CDR3 region has 16 residues. Note on this clonotype: Its matching antigen is unknown.

From the RT-PCR reads, TCRdb called clonotypes with MiXCR, one entry per CDR3 protein. The sample lists fewer than 400,000 distinct CDR3 sequences; roughly a fifth were seen once. Sequencing used PBMCs from blood, obtained about 20 months after vaccination. V gene TRBV5-1 combines with J gene TRBJ2-3, with D perhaps being TRBD1 or TRBD2 (5 bases each). The source is a man aged 50-75 years who received an inactivated influenza vaccine. This CDR3 is CASSKGPLTSTDTQYF. The CDR3 coding sequence is TGCGCCAGCAGCAAGGGACCATTAACTAGCACAGATACGCAGTATTTT. Full variable domain (rest looked up from reference TRBV5-1 and TRBJ2-3): KAGVTQTPRYLIKTRGQQVTLSCSPISGHRSVSWYQQTPGQGLQFLFEYFSETQRNKGNFPGRFSGRQFSNSRSEMNVSTLELGDSALYLCASSKGPLTSTDTQYFGPGTRLTVL.